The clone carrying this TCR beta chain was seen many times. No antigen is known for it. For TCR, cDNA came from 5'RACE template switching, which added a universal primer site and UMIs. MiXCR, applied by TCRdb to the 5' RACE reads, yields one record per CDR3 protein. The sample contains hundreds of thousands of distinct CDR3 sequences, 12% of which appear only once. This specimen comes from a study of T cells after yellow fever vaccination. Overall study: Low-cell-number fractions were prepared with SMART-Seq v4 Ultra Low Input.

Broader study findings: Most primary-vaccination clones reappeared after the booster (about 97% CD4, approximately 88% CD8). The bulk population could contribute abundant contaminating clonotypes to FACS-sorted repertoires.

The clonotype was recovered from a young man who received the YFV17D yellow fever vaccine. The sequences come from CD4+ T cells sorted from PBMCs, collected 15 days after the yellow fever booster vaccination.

The CDR3 reads CASSYDRDQETQYF. The CDR3 DNA follows: TGTGCCAGCAGCTACGACAGGGACCAAGAGACCCAGTACTTC. This rearrangement joins TRBV5-4 to TRBJ2-5; 7 positions match TRBD1. Germline assignment: CDR1 SGHNT and CDR2 YYREEE (reference sequence). The CDR3 covers 14 residues. V was clipped by 3 bases and J by 0 bases; unmatched bases: 2.